These 12 T cell receptor beta chains were sequenced from one sample in a study of blood T cells in healthy people across ages. The second PCR ran about 6 to 12 cycles with a sample-barcoded 5' primer and J-beta primers. From the 5' RACE reads, TCRdb called clonotypes with MiXCR, one entry per CDR3 protein. The sample has approximately 780,000 distinct CDR3 sequences; approximately 24% are singletons. These data were also filed under a second study, of T cells of mothers and their children.

Sequencing used blood. The receptors shown here come from a boy between 10 and 17 years old in good health.

Only a few counts were recorded for this clonotype. The chain couples TRBV6-4 to TRBJ2-5, with TRBD2 identical over 12 bases. The better agreement between TRBJ2-1 and the DNA end casts doubt on the J call. The CDR3 consists of 15 residues. Germline CDR1 is MRHNA and CDR2 is SNTAGT. CDR3 protein: CASSTSGGPTNEQFF. In DNA, the CDR3 is TGTGCCAGCAGTACTAGCGGGGGGCCCACGAATGAGCAGTTCTTC.

This clonotype was found a few times. The genes are TRBV7-3 and TRBJ2-7, with a weak D call TRBD2 (6 bases). Germline CDR1 and CDR2: SGHTA and FQGTGA. Trimming pared 0 bases from V and 1 base from J, leaving 19 bases between. This CDR3 region has 18 residues. The CDR3 reads CASSLTRRRDLRSYEQYF. CDR3 DNA: TGTGCCAGCAGCTTAACTCGTAGGAGGGACCTAAGGTCCTACGAGCAGTACTTC.

J is TRBJ1-2 and V is TRBV5-1, with D unresolved. The CDR3 runs to 13 residues. Germline lookup yields CDR1 SGHRS and CDR2 YFSETQ. V lost 1 base and J lost 8, with 12 bases in between. CDR3 nucleotide sequence: TGCGCCAGCAGCTTGACGCTTGGGGAAGGCTACACCTTC. Translated: CASSLTLGEGYTF.

This clonotype was found many times. The chain joins TRBV5-1 to TRBJ2-5, with 13 positions matching TRBD2. The assigned J gene may be wrong: the sequence end matches TRBJ2-1 better. CDR3 length: 15 residues. CDR1 is SGHRS, CDR2 YFSETQ, per germline. The CDR3 sequence is CASSLGLAGVNEQFF. The CDR3 DNA sequence: TGCGCCAGCAGCTTAGGACTAGCGGGGGTCAATGAGCAGTTCTTC.

This clonotype was counted once. CDR3 loop: CSVRGGEPYGYTF. CDR3 bases: TGCAGCGTCCGAGGGGGGGAACCGTATGGCTACACCTTC. This chain uses TRBV29-1 with TRBJ1-2; maybe TRBD1 (6 bases). V lost 6 bases and J 5 bases, leaving 16 bases between the germline ends. The CDR3 runs 13 residues. Per the germline V gene, CDR1 is SQVTM and CDR2 is ANQGSEA.

This chain uses TRBV4-2 with TRBJ2-3; 14 nucleotides agree with TRBD2. Per the germline V gene, CDR1 is LGHNA and CDR2 is YNFKEQ. V shed 8 bases, J shed 5 bases, and the junction held 3 bases outside the gene matches. There are 14 residues in the CDR3. The CDR3 coding sequence is TGTGCCAGCGCCGGGACTAGCGGGGGAGATACGCAGTATTTT. Translating gives CASAGTSGGDTQYF.

The rearrangement joins TRBV6-5 to TRBJ1-5; TRBD1 agrees at 7 bases. The CDR3 is made up of 14 amino acids. Germline V gene lookup returns CDR1 MNHEY and CDR2 SVGAGI. J gave up 7 bases and V 6 bases, and 9 bases lay outside the gene matches. The CDR3 is CASRKGGEGQPQHF. The DNA for the CDR3 is TGTGCCAGCAGGAAAGGGGGCGAAGGACAGCCCCAGCATTTT.

The rearrangement joins TRBV5-1 to TRBJ2-5; 9 bases agree with TRBD2. Judging by the DNA end, TRBJ2-1 fits better; the J call may be wrong. This CDR3 spans 15 amino acids. Germline values: CDR1 SGHRS, CDR2 YFSETQ. CDR3 sequence: CASSLGVAGADEQFF. CDR3 bases: TGCGCCAGCAGCTTGGGGGTAGCGGGGGCCGATGAGCAGTTCTTC.

This chain uses TRBV6-2 or TRBV6-3 with TRBJ1-2; possibly TRBD1 for D (5 bases). The germline gives CDR1 MNHEY, CDR2 SVGEGT. The V and J ends lost 4 bases and 7 bases respectively, with 19 bases between them. CDR3 length: 15 residues. The CDR3 DNA is TGTGCCAGCAGTTTGAGGGGCCGGGGGGTCCTTGGCTACACCTTC. Its protein product is CASSLRGRGVLGYTF.

The chain is built from TRBV11-2 and TRBJ2-7; D remains ambiguous. Per the germline V gene, CDR1 is SGHAT and CDR2 is FQNNGV. This CDR3 spans 14 amino acids. Trimming removed 1 base at V and 3 bases at J, with 10 bases between. The DNA of the CDR3 is TGTGCCAGCAGCTTAGCTCTTAACGGCTACGAGCAGTACTTC. This sequence encodes CASSLALNGYEQYF. The full variable domain, completed using reference TRBV11-2 and TRBJ2-7, is EAGVAQSPRYKIIEKRQSVAFWCNPISGHATLYWYQQILGQGPKLLIQFQNNGVVDDSQLPKDRFSAERLKGVDSTLKIQPAKLEDSAVYLCASSLALNGYEQYFGPGTRLTVT.

The rearrangement links TRBV5-1 to TRBJ1-2, with a tentative D call TRBD1 (5 bases). CDR3 size: 17 residues. Germline CDR1 SGHRS, CDR2 YFSETQ. V was pared by 3 bases and J by 0 bases, with 18 bases between. CDR3 sequence: CASSSTGGFGANYGYTF. In DNA form, the CDR3 reads TGCGCCAGCAGCTCAACGGGGGGGTTTGGAGCTAACTATGGCTACACCTTC.

Worth noting for this clonotype: Germline is not matched at one junction end, which may reflect a read error. The V gene is TRBV29-1, the J gene TRBJ2-5, with D uncertain. The germline V gene encodes CDR1 SQVTM and CDR2 ANQGSEA. The CDR3 is 13 amino acids. This CDR3 reads CSVEDHSLEAQYF. CDR3 DNA sequence: TGCAGCGTTGAAGATCACAGCCTAGAGGCCCAGTACTTC.